The 18 T cell receptor beta chains presented below share a single source sample, sequenced in a study of Graves' ophthalmopathy and Graves' hyperthyroidism. Amplification of the TCR beta CDR3 regions used RNA transcripts (as template). In the first round, RT-PCR was carried out with HTBI primers, and a multiplex PCR formed the second round. One entry per CDR3 protein results from TCRdb running MiXCR on the multiplex PCR reads. The sample lists a few hundred thousand distinct CDR3 sequences; 20% to 25% were seen once. The material sequenced was peripheral blood. These receptors came from a woman between 18 and 29 years old with stable Graves' hyperthyroidism.

The CDR3 here is CASTLKETQYF. The CDR3 DNA follows: TGTGCCAGCACTCTCAAAGAGACCCAGTACTTC. The rearrangement links TRBV27 to TRBJ2-5; D ambiguous. Between the trimmed V and J ends, which lost 7 bases and 3 bases, there was a span of 6 bases. Germline-derived CDR1 and CDR2 are MNHEY and SMNVEV (reference sequence). The CDR3 is 11 residues long.

At least ten counts were recorded for this clonotype. The chain carries TRBV4-1 and TRBJ1-1; 7 positions agree with TRBD1. This CDR3 is 14 amino acids long. Germline CDR1 MGHRA, CDR2 YSYEKL. The V segment lost 1 base and the J segment 3 bases; nucleotides outside the gene matches: 2. CDR3: CASSQARGHTEAFF. The DNA of the CDR3 is TGCGCCAGCAGCCAAGCGAGGGGGCACACTGAAGCTTTCTTT.

This clonotype has a count of ten or more. This chain joins TRBV5-6 and TRBJ1-2; D is unresolved. The V end lost 0 bases, the J end lost 4 bases, and 10 bases lay between the germline ends. The CDR3 extends over 14 amino acids. The germline V gene encodes CDR1 SGHDT and CDR2 YYEEEE. CDR3 nucleotides: TGTGCCAGCAGCTTGGTTACAGAAACCTATGGCTACACCTTC. Translating it yields CASSLVTETYGYTF.

The sample holds many counts of this clonotype. V gene TRBV29-1 combines with J gene TRBJ2-3; D possibly corresponds to TRBD2 (5 bases). Trimming removed 1 base at V and 0 bases at J, with 17 bases between. Looked up from germline, CDR1 is SQVTM and CDR2 is ANQGSEA. This CDR3 contains 17 residues. Here the CDR3 DNA reads TGCAGCGTTGAAGTGTGGGGAGTGCAAACTAGCACAGATACGCAGTATTTT. Residues: CSVEVWGVQTSTDTQYF.

This clonotype was recorded many times. The chain carries TRBV6-5 and TRBJ1-5, with 9 bases fitting TRBD1. The CDR3 spans 16 residues. J was trimmed by 3 bases and V by 0 bases; bases with no gene match: 3. In germline, CDR1 is MNHEY, CDR2 SVGAGI. As DNA, the CDR3 is TGTGCCAGCAGTTACTCTTGGGACAGGGTCAATCAGCCCCAGCATTTT. Encoded protein: CASSYSWDRVNQPQHF.

At least ten counts were recorded for this clonotype. The chain is built from TRBV7-8 and TRBJ1-1, with 7 bases lining up with TRBD1. V trimming: 4 bases; J trimming: 3 bases; junction bases outside the gene matches: 5. This CDR3 region has 14 residues. Germline V gene sequence: CDR1 SGHVS, CDR2 FQNEAQ. CDR3 amino acids: CASSSQGGDTEAFF. The DNA for the CDR3 is TGTGCCAGCAGCTCCCAGGGGGGAGACACTGAAGCTTTCTTT.

This chain uses TRBV6-2 or TRBV6-3 with TRBJ1-2; the match to TRBD1 covers 7 bases. Germline CDR1 MNHEY, CDR2 SVGEGT. V lost 4 bases and J lost 8; bases outside the gene matches: 4. The CDR3 length is 12 residues. In DNA form, the CDR3 reads TGTGCCAGCAGTTCAGGGGGGAACGGCTACACCTTC. Translated: CASSSGGNGYTF.

This clonotype was detected many times. CDR3 amino acids: CAWSTGNRGYTF. Here the CDR3 DNA reads TGTGCCTGGTCGACAGGGAATCGAGGCTACACCTTC. V gene TRBV30 combines with J gene TRBJ1-2, with 7 bases matching TRBD1. The germline V gene has CDR1 GTSNPN and CDR2 SVGIG (reference sequence). J gave up 8 bases and V 5 bases, and 8 bases lay outside the gene matches. CDR3 size: 12 residues.

In this sample, this clonotype turned up many times. The V gene is TRBV5-5, the J gene TRBJ1-2, with TRBD1 as a possible D gene (5 bases). V lost 0 bases and J 8 bases, leaving 11 bases between the germline ends. Germline V gene data show CDR1 as SGHKS and CDR2 as YYEKEE (reference sequence). This CDR3 region has 13 residues. In DNA form, the CDR3 reads TGTGCCAGCAGCTTGGTACAGGCGGGAGGCTACACCTTC. It translates to CASSLVQAGGYTF.

This clonotype was seen repeatedly, ten times or more. V is TRBV20-1 and J is TRBJ2-7; D remains ambiguous. Looked up from germline, CDR1 is DFQATT and CDR2 is SNEGSKA (reference sequence). There are 12 residues in the CDR3. Trimming stripped 4 bases from V and 4 bases from J, with 11 bases between. CDR3 DNA sequence: TGCAGTGCTACCCCCCGGGTTTACGAGCAGTACTTC. It specifies CSATPRVYEQYF.

The V gene is TRBV9, the J gene TRBJ1-1; no reliable D call. V was cut by 0 bases and J by 0 bases, with 9 bases left in between. This CDR3 region has 15 residues. Germline V lookup: CDR1 SGDLS, CDR2 YYNGEE. The CDR3 is CASSVVPDMNTEAFF. Written as DNA, the CDR3 is TGTGCCAGCAGCGTAGTCCCAGATATGAACACTGAAGCTTTCTTT. The entire variable domain, with the rest obtained from reference TRBV9 and TRBJ1-1, is as follows: DSGVTQTPKHLITATGQRVTLRCSPRSGDLSVYWYQQSLDQGLQFLIQYYNGEERAKGNILERFSAQQFPDLHSELNLSSLELGDSALYFCASSVVPDMNTEAFFGQGTRLTVV.

The table lists this clonotype with many counts. The V call is TRBV20-1, the J call TRBJ2-5, with D perhaps TRBD1 (6 bases). Germline lookup yields CDR1 DFQATT and CDR2 SNEGSKA (reference sequence). The CDR3 covers 13 residues. Trimming removed 1 base at V and 5 bases at J, with 11 bases between. The CDR3 loop is CSARGPGAETQYF. For the CDR3, the DNA is TGCAGTGCTAGAGGTCCAGGGGCGGAGACCCAGTACTTC.

This clonotype was detected many times. The V call is TRBV7-8, the J call TRBJ2-7; weak D call: TRBD2 (5 bases). Deletions cut 5 bases from V and 4 bases from J, with 18 bases between. Germline CDR1 SGHVS, CDR2 FQNEAQ. CDR3 length equals 15 residues. The CDR3 region has the DNA TGTGCCAGCAGCCCAGGATTTGTCGGGAAGTACGAGCAGTACTTC. Translated, it gives CASSPGFVGKYEQYF.

This clonotype appeared many times. The rearrangement uses TRBV3-1 and TRBJ1-1, with D perhaps TRBD1 (5 bases). This CDR3 spans 14 amino acids. V was trimmed by 3 bases and J by 5 bases, leaving 13 bases between them. Germline loops: CDR1 LGHDT, CDR2 YNNKEL (reference sequence). The CDR3 sequence: CASSQHIRGTEAFF. The CDR3 DNA is TGTGCCAGCAGCCAGCATATAAGGGGAACTGAAGCTTTCTTT.

V gene TRBV29-1 combines with J gene TRBJ1-3; tentative D call: TRBD1 (5 bases). The CDR3 spans 13 residues. Looked up from germline, CDR1 is SQVTM and CDR2 is ANQGSEA. V lost 5 bases to trimming and J lost 1 base, with 9 bases between them. The CDR3 DNA follows: TGCAGCGTTTCCGAGGGGTCTGGAAACACCATATATTTT. Translation gives CSVSEGSGNTIYF.

The rearrangement links TRBV27 to TRBJ2-2; 8 bases are a match to TRBD2. Germline loops: CDR1 MNHEY, CDR2 SMNVEV (reference sequence). With 3 bases clipped from V and 2 bases from J, the junction kept 5 bases outside the gene matches. This CDR3 has 16 residues. The chain's CDR3 is CASSFLTSGNTGELFF. CDR3 bases: TGTGCCAGCAGTTTCCTCACTAGCGGTAACACCGGGGAGCTGTTTTTT.

This clonotype occurred many times. This chain links TRBV9 with TRBJ1-2; TRBD1 agrees at 7 bases. The CDR3 is 13 residues long. Trimming removed 4 bases from V and 3 bases from J; junction bases left unmatched: 3. Per germline, CDR1 SGDLS and CDR2 YYNGEE. The CDR3 DNA is TGTGCCAGCAGCTCCCAGGGGGACTATGGCTACACCTTC. This codes for CASSSQGDYGYTF.

The chain carries TRBV29-1 and TRBJ1-2; tentatively, D is TRBD1 (6 bases). Germline CDR1 reads SQVTM; CDR2 reads ANQGSEA. There are 12 residues in the CDR3. Deletions cut 8 bases from V and 4 bases from J, with 14 bases between. This chain's CDR3 is CSTSGASYGYTF. As DNA, the CDR3 is TGCAGCACGTCAGGGGCTAGCTATGGCTACACCTTC.